These 5 T cell receptor beta chains were all obtained from the same sample, sequenced in a study of regulatory T cells in long-lasting Graves disease. The authors built TCR beta libraries using iRepertoire HTBI primers and Arm-PCR of CDR3 regions. TCRdb re-called the multiplex PCR reads through MiXCR, storing one row per CDR3 protein. Of 400,000 to 500,000 distinct CDR3 sequences in the sample, roughly 15% were seen once. This sample's time point: newly diagnosed GD, antithyroid drugs for less than 3 months. Researchers made the TCR library from RNA that was extracted from PBMCs. The same sample was also studied in work on T cells in Graves' hyperthyroidism and ophthalmopathy.

Here the sequenced sample was peripheral blood mononuclear cells (PBMCs), taken at new diagnosis, from a patient treated with antithyroid drugs. The receptors here all came from a young woman with Graves disease.

The rearrangement links TRBV4-1 to TRBJ2-3, with D perhaps being TRBD1 or TRBD2 (5 bases each). The CDR3 is made up of 15 amino acids. The ends were cut back, 1 base at V and 2 bases at J, with 10 bases in the middle. Germline V gene sequence: CDR1 MGHRA, CDR2 YSYEKL. For the CDR3, the DNA is TGCGCCAGCAGCCAAGGTCCGGGGACCACAGATACGCAGTATTTT. Protein: CASSQGPGTTDTQYF.

A few counts support this clonotype. The rearrangement uses TRBV7-2 and TRBJ2-3; D possibly corresponds to TRBD2 (5 bases). The ends were cut back, 0 bases at V and 2 bases at J, with 9 bases in the middle. CDR1 is SGHTA and CDR2 is FQGNSA in the germline V gene. The CDR3 is 15 amino acids. CDR3 coding DNA: TGTGCCAGCAGCTTAGCGGTGGGAGCCACAGATACGCAGTATTTT. It encodes CASSLAVGATDTQYF. The complete variable domain, with remaining parts taken from reference TRBV7-2 and TRBJ2-3, reads GAGVSQSPSNKVTEKGKDVELRCDPISGHTALYWYRQSLGQGLEFLIYFQGNSAPDKSGLPSDRFSAERTGGSVSTLTIQRTQQEDSAVYLCASSLAVGATDTQYFGPGTRLTVL.

This clonotype was picked up one time. A much larger clone differs by one base, so this may be a read error. CDR3 DNA sequence: TGTGCCAGCAGCTTAGCCCTGGGACTAGTGGGAGTTGAGACCCAGTACTTC. Protein product: CASSLALGLVGVETQYF. V is TRBV13 and J is TRBJ2-5, with TRBD2 matching 8 bases. CDR1 is PRHDT and CDR2 is FYEKMQ in the germline V gene (reference sequence). The CDR3 consists of 17 residues. Trimming removed 1 base from V and 5 bases from J; junction bases left unmatched: 12.

J is TRBJ2-1 and V is TRBV29-1; possibly TRBD1 for D (8 bases). Germline V lookup: CDR1 SQVTM, CDR2 ANQGSEA. The CDR3 loop spans 14 amino acids. The CDR3 nucleotides are TGCGTCACCCAGACAGGGGCCAGGCGGGAGCGGGAGTTCTTC. It encodes CVTQTGARREREFF.

This clonotype has ten or more counts. Here the CDR3 reads CASSQEEIEQFF. CDR3 bases: TGTGCCAGCAGCCAAGAGGAGATTGAGCAGTTCTTC. The rearrangement joins TRBV3-1 to TRBJ2-1; D is uncertain. V shed 0 bases and J shed 9 bases, with 6 bases lying between them. The germline CDR1 and CDR2 sequences are LGHDT and YNNKEL (reference sequence). The CDR3 has 12 amino acids.